The entry that follows covers one TCR beta chain sequence. The authors' processing: Estimation of nucleated cell counts relied on the amplification of reference gene primers. This table comes from immunoSEQ multiplex PCR, and its TCRdb copy is limited to in-frame clones, with some not included. V and J calls and clone size are as listed in that table; D and trimming were resolved from the DNA. The table has more than 120,000 clones, over 80% seen once; the top ten hold over 0.75%. The data derive from a study of blood T cell repertoires in COVID-19. There are 13 residues in the CDR3. Germline V CDR1 and CDR2: SGHAT, FQNNGV. The V gene lost 3 bases and the J gene lost 0 bases, with 5 bases spanning the gap.

The receptor comes from a woman aged 50 to 60 with acute or convalescent COVID-19. The specimen was peripheral blood. The rearrangement uses TRBV11-2 and TRBJ1-1, with D unresolved. The DNA of the CDR3 is TGTGCCAGCAGCTTGGCCTTGAACACTGAAGCTTTCTTT. Translating it yields CASSLALNTEAFF.